The rows below give T cell receptor beta chains drawn from one sample of a study of blood T cell repertoires in COVID-19. Method: immunoSEQ multiplex PCR; TCRdb's copy keeps in-frame clones and lacks some. Of 220,000 or so clones in the sample, roughly nine tenths are singletons; the top ten hold about 3.3%. The sample comprised PBMCs or T cells enriched from blood (not recorded which). The receptors originated from a woman between 18 and 30 years old in a cohort exposed to, infected with or recovered from COVID-19 (not recorded which). Both conserved end residues are part of each CDR3.

J: TRBJ1-2
length: 15
V: TRBV7-9
CDR3: CASSPGTAQAYGYTF

J: TRBJ1-2
length: 14
V: TRBV3-1/TRBV3-2
CDR3: CASSHETGGYGYTF

J: TRBJ2-7
length: 14
V: TRBV5-6
CDR3: CASSFSRVGGEQYF

J: TRBJ2-1
length: 13
V: TRBV9
CDR3: CASSVSSEGEQFF

J: TRBJ1-4
length: 15
V: TRBV5-1
CDR3: CASKNPQVGGEKLFF

J: TRBJ2-1
length: 13
V: TRBV7-2
CDR3: CASSLNTGREQFF

J: TRBJ2-2
length: 12
V: TRBV27
CDR3: CASSWPTGELFF

J: TRBJ2-7
length: 19
V: TRBV4-2
CDR3: CASSQERGLAGGTSYEQYF

J: TRBJ2-1
length: 13
V: TRBV29-1
CDR3: CSGMKWEGDEQFF

J: TRBJ2-7
length: 16
V: TRBV4-1
CDR3: CASSQGAGTGHLEQYF

J: TRBJ1-3
length: 16
V: TRBV28
CDR3: CASSFLGDRGGNTIYF

J: TRBJ2-2
length: 13
V: TRBV18
CDR3: CASSPQGAGELFF

J: TRBJ1-6
length: 15
V: TRBV5-4
CDR3: CASSFGQAINSPLHF

J: TRBJ2-5
length: 16
V: TRBV29-1
CDR3: CSVGGGLAGPWETQYF

J: TRBJ1-1
length: 13
V: TRBV29-1
CDR3: CSVEQGISGEAFF

J: TRBJ2-3
length: 15
V: TRBV28
CDR3: CASRTGQGYTDTQYF

J: TRBJ2-3
length: 13
V: TRBV12-3/TRBV12-4
CDR3: CASSPTGADTQYF

J: TRBJ1-5
length: 13
V: TRBV12-3/TRBV12-4
CDR3: CASTGQGKQPQHF

J: TRBJ1-3
length: 15
V: TRBV9
CDR3: CASSVEGDIGNTIYF

J: TRBJ2-1
length: 17
V: TRBV2
CDR3: CASSEPPLASAGNEQFF

J: TRBJ2-5
length: 14
V: TRBV5-1
CDR3: CASSLTATQETQYF

J: TRBJ2-7
length: 13
V: TRBV7-6
CDR3: CASSPDSTYEQYF

J: TRBJ1-1
length: 13
V: TRBV18
CDR3: CASSQGFKAEAFF

J: TRBJ1-1
length: 14
V: TRBV7-3
CDR3: CASSENRDTTEAFF

J: TRBJ2-7
length: 14
V: TRBV11-2
CDR3: CASSVDSVAYEQYF

J: TRBJ1-1
length: 17
V: TRBV30
CDR3: CAWRGLYSYRGNTEAFF

J: TRBJ2-7
length: 12
V: TRBV29-1
CDR3: CSVGPGTGEQYF

J: TRBJ2-3
length: 11
V: TRBV20-1
CDR3: CSAESAGTQYF

J: TRBJ1-6
length: 16
V: TRBV15
CDR3: CATSRDQVRGSSPLHF

J: TRBJ2-3
length: 18
V: TRBV7-3
CDR3: CASSLGTQTGTGTDTQYF

J: TRBJ2-7
length: 15
V: TRBV28
CDR3: CASSLLGRAGYEQYF

J: TRBJ2-3
length: 13
V: TRBV27
CDR3: CASSFPGLDTQYF

J: TRBJ1-2
length: 14
V: TRBV19
CDR3: CASSPTVINYGYTF

J: TRBJ1-3
length: 15
V: TRBV6-5
CDR3: CASSTIHRERNTIYF

J: TRBJ1-6
length: 16
V: TRBV6-1
CDR3: CASSARDRAYNSPLHF

J: TRBJ2-5
length: 14
V: TRBV2
CDR3: CASMEVKLQETQYF

J: TRBJ1-3
length: 15
V: TRBV5-1
CDR3: CASSLAQGEGNTIYF

J: TRBJ1-5
length: 14
V: TRBV9
CDR3: CASSTGASNQPQHF

J: TRBJ1-1
length: 17
V: TRBV12-5
CDR3: CASGLVEGGNPNTEAFF

J: TRBJ1-1
length: 11
V: TRBV2
CDR3: CASRSTGEAFF

J: TRBJ2-7
length: 16
V: TRBV19
CDR3: CASSRSPGQAVYEQYF

J: TRBJ2-2
length: 16
V: TRBV7-9
CDR3: CASSHAIEVLTGELFF

J: TRBJ2-1
length: 15
V: TRBV5-1
CDR3: CASKLYSSSYNEQFF

J: TRBJ2-1
length: 15
V: TRBV13
CDR3: CASSHLATIYNEQFF

J: TRBJ1-2
length: 16
V: TRBV28
CDR3: CASSAPPRATRYGYTF

J: TRBJ2-7
length: 15
V: TRBV3-1/TRBV3-2
CDR3: CASSFRGGGLGEQYF

J: TRBJ1-6
length: 15
V: TRBV5-1
CDR3: CASSLEVGSNSPLHF

J: TRBJ2-3
length: 15
V: TRBV9
CDR3: CASSASGGSTDTQYF

J: TRBJ1-1
length: 12
V: TRBV6-5
CDR3: CASRFGQGEAFF

J: TRBJ1-1
length: 17
V: TRBV3-1/TRBV3-2
CDR3: CASSHPMGQGTNTEAFF

J: TRBJ2-1
length: 19
V: TRBV3-1/TRBV3-2
CDR3: CASSQVGGLAGGVYNEQFF

J: TRBJ2-7
length: 11
V: TRBV7-9
CDR3: CASSLAREQYF

J: TRBJ2-5
length: 18
V: TRBV27
CDR3: CASSGLTKAGWGGETQYF

J: TRBJ2-1
length: 13
V: TRBV10-3
CDR3: CAISGNPYNEQFF

J: TRBJ2-7
length: 14
V: TRBV19
CDR3: CASSAGQGVYEQYF

J: TRBJ2-1
length: 15
V: TRBV2
CDR3: CASSVGGGTYNEQFF

J: TRBJ1-5
length: 16
V: TRBV29-1
CDR3: CSVVDTGTGGDQPQHF